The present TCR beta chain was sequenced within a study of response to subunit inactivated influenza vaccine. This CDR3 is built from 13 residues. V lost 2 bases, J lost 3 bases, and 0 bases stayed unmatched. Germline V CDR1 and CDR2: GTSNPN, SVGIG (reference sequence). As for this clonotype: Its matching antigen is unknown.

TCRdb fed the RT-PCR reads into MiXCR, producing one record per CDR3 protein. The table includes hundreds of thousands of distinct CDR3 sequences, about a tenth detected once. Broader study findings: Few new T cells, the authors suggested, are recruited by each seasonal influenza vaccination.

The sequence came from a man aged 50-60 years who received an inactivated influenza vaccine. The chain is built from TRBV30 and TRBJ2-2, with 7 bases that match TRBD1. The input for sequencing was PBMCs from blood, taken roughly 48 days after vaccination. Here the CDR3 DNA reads TGTGCCTGGAGTCAGGGGGACACCGGGGAGCTGTTTTTT. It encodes CAWSQGDTGELFF.